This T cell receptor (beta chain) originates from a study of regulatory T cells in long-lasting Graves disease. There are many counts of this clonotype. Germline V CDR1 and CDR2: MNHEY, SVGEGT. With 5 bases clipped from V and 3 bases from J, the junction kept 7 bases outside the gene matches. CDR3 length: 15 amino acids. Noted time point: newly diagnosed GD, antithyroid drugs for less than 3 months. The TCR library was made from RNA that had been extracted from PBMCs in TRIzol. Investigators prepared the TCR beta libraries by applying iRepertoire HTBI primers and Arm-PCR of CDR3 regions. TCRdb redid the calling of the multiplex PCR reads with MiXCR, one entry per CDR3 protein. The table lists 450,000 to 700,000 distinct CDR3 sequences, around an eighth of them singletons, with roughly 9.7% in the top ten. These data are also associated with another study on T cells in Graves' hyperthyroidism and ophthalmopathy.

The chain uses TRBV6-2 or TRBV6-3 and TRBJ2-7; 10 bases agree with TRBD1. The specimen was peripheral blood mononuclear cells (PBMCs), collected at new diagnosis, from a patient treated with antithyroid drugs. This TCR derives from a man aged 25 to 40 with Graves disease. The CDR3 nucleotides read TGTGCCAGCAGTGAACCCGGGACAGGGGACTACGAGCAGTACTTC. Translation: CASSEPGTGDYEQYF.